This record looks at one TCR beta chain sequence and its context. The CDR3 is made up of 13 amino acids. Trimming took 9 bases from V and 7 from J; bases not matched to a gene: 4. The germline V gene encodes CDR1 LNHDA and CDR2 SQIVND (reference sequence). Libraries were prepared by immunoSEQ multiplex PCR; TCRdb keeps only in-frame clonotypes and omits some of them. The table includes roughly 120,000 clones, 75% to 90% detected once. The sample originates from a study of blood T cell repertoires in COVID-19. V is TRBV19 and J is TRBJ1-6, with 9 bases fitting TRBD1. The sequencing sample was made of peripheral blood. The source of this sequence is a woman aged 80 or over with COVID-19, enrolled during active disease. Written as DNA, the CDR3 is TGTGCCAGCTCCGGACAGGGGAATTCACCCCTCCACTTT. Protein sequence: CASSGQGNSPLHF.